The rows below give T cell receptor beta chains drawn from one sample of a study of blood T cells in healthy people across ages. TCRdb analysed the 5' RACE reads with MiXCR anew, one entry per CDR3 protein. In the table there are hundreds of thousands of distinct CDR3 sequences, 52% of which are singletons. The sequencing input was blood. The origin of the receptors is a woman of 80 years or more in good health. Both conserved end residues are part of each CDR3.

TRBV7-9,14,TRBJ2-3,CASSWVGQGDTQYF
TRBV6-5,15,TRBJ2-5,CASSYGDRVQETQYF
TRBV5-1,15,TRBJ2-5,CASNILAGFQETQYF
TRBV20-1,11,TRBJ2-7,CSASKGREQYF
TRBV10-3,16,TRBJ1-2,CAISDQTTGTEDGYTF
TRBV7-2,14,TRBJ1-1,CASSAQGVGTEAFF
TRBV20-1,12,TRBJ2-4,CSASLGRREQYF
TRBV3-1,14,TRBJ2-7,CASVSGPEGYEQYF
TRBV30,15,TRBJ1-4,CAWNLPDSGLEKLFF
TRBV7-3,16,TRBJ2-1,CASSLKTGGPGNGQFF
TRBV20-1,13,TRBJ2-4,CSASSETKNIQYF
TRBV7-9,15,TRBJ2-5,CASSLRIGDQETQYF
TRBV9,15,TRBJ2-3,CASSVGPKLADTQYF
TRBV7-3,16,TRBJ1-3,CASSSTGGPSGNTIYF
TRBV21-1,12,TRBJ1-4,CASSKGGEKLFF
TRBV29-1,13,TRBJ2-7,CSVVDRTSYEQYF
TRBV5-1,17,TRBJ1-2,CASSLVKTGSGLYGYTF
TRBV20-1,16,-,CSADGTSIPIRDEQYF
TRBV27,15,TRBJ2-3,CASSFRGSSTDTQYF
TRBV15,13,TRBJ2-2,CATSDSISGELFF
TRBV29-1,15,TRBJ2-1,CSVEDEGGQTNEQFF
TRBV18,15,TRBJ2-7,CASSPGQGRVDEQYF
TRBV28,17,TRBJ2-1,CASSLSNWGWSYNEQFF
TRBV7-9,15,TRBJ1-1,CASSLEDRGHTEAFF
TRBV12-3/TRBV12-4,15,TRBJ1-4,CASGDRRATNEKLFF
TRBV29-1,13,TRBJ2-3,CSAASPATDTQYF
TRBV2,16,TRBJ2-5,CASSETFWARGETQYF
TRBV6-6,16,TRBJ1-6,CASSPWRGQTGSPLHF
TRBV29-1,13,TRBJ2-7,CSAQGGAWNEQYF
TRBV12-3/TRBV12-4,12,-,CATQGVTETQYF
TRBV5-1,15,TRBJ2-1,CVSSLDGNRDNEQFF
TRBV6-6,16,TRBJ2-7,CASSDGTSGKRYEQYF
TRBV2,14,TRBJ1-5,CASSDQGSNQPQHF
TRBV15,16,TRBJ2-3,CATSSAAAYSTDTQYF
TRBV14,11,TRBJ1-2,CASSQRGGYTF
TRBV5-1,14,TRBJ2-7,CTSSVPGLAAEQYF
TRBV20-1,11,TRBJ2-1,CSATRGREQFF
TRBV5-1,14,TRBJ2-3,CASSQTGFPDTQYF
TRBV7-7,15,TRBJ2-2,CASSPQTENTGELFF
TRBV18,13,TRBJ2-7,CASSPPGLHEQYF
TRBV12-3/TRBV12-4,15,TRBJ2-1,CASSSSGIAYNEQFF
TRBV24-1,15,TRBJ2-1,CATSGGGIFYNEQFF
TRBV5-1,17,TRBJ2-1,CASSPYLTGWRTNEQFF
TRBV7-2,15,TRBJ1-2,CASSPGGALFYGYTF
TRBV6-1,14,TRBJ1-2,CASSEMQGYDGYTF
TRBV4-2,16,TRBJ2-3,CASSPSTWGAADTQYF
TRBV10-3,13,TRBJ2-1,CAISPRTSNEQFF